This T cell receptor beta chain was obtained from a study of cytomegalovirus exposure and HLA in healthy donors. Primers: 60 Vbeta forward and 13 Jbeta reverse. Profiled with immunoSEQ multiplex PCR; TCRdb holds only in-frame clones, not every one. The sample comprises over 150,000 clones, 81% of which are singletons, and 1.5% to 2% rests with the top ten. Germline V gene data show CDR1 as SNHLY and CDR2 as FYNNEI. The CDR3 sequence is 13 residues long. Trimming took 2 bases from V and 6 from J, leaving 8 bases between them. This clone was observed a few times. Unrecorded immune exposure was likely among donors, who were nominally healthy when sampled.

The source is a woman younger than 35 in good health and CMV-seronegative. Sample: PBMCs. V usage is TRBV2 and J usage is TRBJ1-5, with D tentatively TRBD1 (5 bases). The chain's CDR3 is CASSEQGGQPQHF. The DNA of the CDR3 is TGTGCCAGCAGTGAACAGGGCGGTCAGCCCCAGCATTTT.